What follows is one TCR beta chain and its context. What it binds is unknown. The repertoire was sequenced with immunoSEQ multiplex PCR; TCRdb's copy has only in-frame clones and lacks some. The data contain some 60,000 clones, around 84% of them seen just once; the ten biggest clones take up under 3%. The data were taken from a study of PD-L1 blockade in urothelial cancer. Study background: About 85% of the 29 patients were males with bladder-origin urothelial cancer. Findings of the study overall: Pretreatment blood TCR clonality under the median forecast improved survival.

There are 16 residues in the CDR3. The germline CDR1 and CDR2 sequences are SGHRS and YFSETQ. The V segment lost 0 bases and the J segment 2 bases; nucleotides outside the gene matches: 4. The sequence was collected from a man in his forties or fifties with urothelial cancer. V is TRBV5-1 and J is TRBJ1-5; 8 bases are a match to TRBD1. The sample was PBMCs, taken around atezolizumab (anti-PD-L1) treatment. The DNA of the CDR3 is TGCGCCAGCAGCTTGGCCGGGACAGGCGGCAATCAGCCCCAGCATTTT. Protein: CASSLAGTGGNQPQHF.